The 11 T cell receptor beta chains given below trace back to one sample, sequenced in a study of human T cells and chemical hapten exposure. TCRdb used MiXCR to reprocess the RACE reads, holding one entry per CDR3 protein. The sample yields 190,000 or so distinct CDR3 sequences, 25% to 35% seen once. Described time point: pre-sensitization, week 0. Treatment here: therapeutic diphenylcyclopropenone sensitization with weekly scalp DPC. The specimen comprised whole blood, sampled in connection with sensitization to the hapten diphenylcyclopropenone (DPC). The receptors here all came from a woman aged 25 to 39 with alopecia areata. Some clones in this sample may be carry-over from other donors' samples.

V gene TRBV12-3 or TRBV12-4 combines with J gene TRBJ2-3, with D possibly matching TRBD2 (5 bases). The germline V and J ends were trimmed by 3 bases and 1 base, with 8 bases remaining between them. CDR3 length: 14 amino acids. DNA for the CDR3: TGTGCCAGCAGTTTCCACGGGGGCACAGATACGCAGTATTTT. This encodes CASSFHGGTDTQYF.

CDR3 sequence reads: CASSSDRGYTEAFF. The CDR3 DNA reads TGCGCCAGCAGCTCGGACAGGGGTTACACTGAAGCTTTCTTT. V usage is TRBV4-3 and J usage is TRBJ1-1; 9 bases are shared with TRBD1. Germline V gene lookup returns CDR1 LGHNA and CDR2 YSLEER. The CDR3 contains 14 residues. J gave up 3 bases and V 5 bases, and 4 bases lay outside the gene matches.

The chain uses TRBV11-2 and TRBJ2-3, with 15 bases lining up with TRBD2. V gave up 1 base and J gave up 9 bases; unmatched junction bases: 14. This CDR3 spans 19 amino acids. Germline V CDR1 and CDR2: SGHAT, FQNNGV. CDR3 amino acids: CASSLVGLAGGGAHATQYF. The CDR3, as DNA: TGTGCCAGCAGCTTAGTAGGACTAGCGGGAGGGGGTGCACATGCGACGCAGTATTTT.

The rearrangement uses TRBV15 and TRBJ2-1, with TRBD1 as a possible D gene (5 bases). Germline assignment: CDR1 LNHNV and CDR2 YYDKDF (reference sequence). The CDR3 spans 14 residues. Trimming cost V 0 bases and J 4 bases, with 7 bases left between them. The CDR3 nucleotides read TGTGCCACCAGCAGAGATCGACAGTACAATGAGCAGTTCTTC. The encoded protein is CATSRDRQYNEQFF.

CDR3: CASTKGTSPYGYTF. CDR3 DNA sequence: TGTGCCAGCACCAAAGGGACAAGTCCTTATGGCTACACCTTC. The chain uses TRBV6-5 and TRBJ1-2, with D possibly matching TRBD1 (6 bases). V was pared by 7 bases and J by 5 bases, with 17 bases between. The germline V gene encodes CDR1 MNHEY and CDR2 SVGAGI. This CDR3 comprises 14 residues.

This chain uses TRBV28 with TRBJ1-2, with 8 bases that match TRBD1. The CDR3 is 13 amino acids. In germline, CDR1 is MDHEN, CDR2 SYDVKM. V dropped 10 bases and J dropped 5; count of bases not matched to a gene: 9. CDR3 sequence reads: CATDPGQAYGYTF. The CDR3 DNA is TGTGCCACGGACCCGGGACAGGCATATGGCTACACCTTC.

This chain connects TRBV20-1 to TRBJ1-5; D is uncertain. The CDR3 length is 13 residues. V dropped 0 bases and J dropped 0 bases, with 3 bases sitting between them. Germline CDR1 DFQATT, CDR2 SNEGSKA (reference sequence). The CDR3: CSARDNSNQPQHF. CDR3 coding DNA: TGCAGTGCTAGAGATAATAGCAATCAGCCCCAGCATTTT.

This clonotype occurred a few times. This chain uses TRBV7-2 with TRBJ2-2; 10 nucleotides match TRBD2. This CDR3 spans 17 amino acids. V shed 2 bases, J shed 6 bases, and the junction held 9 bases outside the gene matches. Germline CDR1 reads SGHTA; CDR2 reads FQGNSA. The CDR3 DNA follows: TGTGCCAGCAGCTTACGCCTAGCGGGAGCTAAGGCCGGGGAGCTGTTTTTT. Its translation: CASSLRLAGAKAGELFF. The variable domain in full, completed from reference TRBV7-2 and TRBJ2-2, reads GAGVSQSPSNKVTEKGKDVELRCDPISGHTALYWYRQSLGQGLEFLIYFQGNSAPDKSGLPSDRFSAERTGGSVSTLTIQRTQQEDSAVYLCASSLRLAGAKAGELFFGEGSRLTVL.

This clonotype was recorded a few times. The chain has TRBV24-1 and TRBJ2-3; possibly TRBD1 for D (6 bases). This CDR3 region has 15 residues. Germline values: CDR1 KGHDR, CDR2 SFDVKD. Trimming stripped 6 bases from V and 4 bases from J, with 16 bases between. The CDR3 is CATSRGGSLSDTQYF. As DNA, the CDR3 is TGTGCCACCAGTCGTGGGGGCAGTCTCTCAGATACGCAGTATTTT.

A few counts support this clonotype. The chain joins TRBV29-1 to TRBJ1-4; D gene uncertain. The germline gives CDR1 SQVTM, CDR2 ANQGSEA. CDR3 length: 12 residues. V shed 3 bases and J shed 8 bases, with 10 bases lying between them. The CDR3: CSVDGGPEKLFF. Here the CDR3 DNA reads TGCAGCGTTGACGGTGGGCCGGAAAAACTGTTTTTT. The entire variable domain, with the rest obtained from reference TRBV29-1 and TRBJ1-4, is as follows: SAVISQKPSRDICQRGTSLTIQCQVDSQVTMMFWYRQQPGQSLTLIATANQGSEATYESGFVIDKFPISRPNLTFSTLTVSNMSPEDSSIYLCSVDGGPEKLFFGSGTQLSVL.

This clonotype has just a few counts. This chain connects TRBV29-1 to TRBJ1-1; D is unresolved. Germline loops: CDR1 SQVTM, CDR2 ANQGSEA. The CDR3 has 10 residues. Trimming stripped 3 bases from V and 9 bases from J, with 8 bases between. The CDR3 nucleotides are TGCAGCGTTGAGGAGGAGCAAGCTTTCTTT. It is translated as CSVEEEQAFF.